What follows are 18 T cell receptor beta chains derived from one specimen sequenced in a study of glioma-infiltrating T cells. Using RNA template, CDR3s of TCR alpha and beta were amplified with iRepertoire arm-PCR. TCRdb re-derived calls from the multiplex PCR reads in MiXCR, one entry per CDR3 protein. The table shows more than 110,000 distinct CDR3 sequences, with about 39% occurring only once. Sequencing was carried out using glioma tissue, nonneoplastic brain tissue, or PBMCs (not recorded which). These receptors were taken from a human donor with low-grade glioma or glioblastoma, undergoing nonglioma brain surgery, or in good health (not recorded which).

The V gene is TRBV2, the J gene TRBJ1-2; D is perhaps TRBD1 (6 bases). CDR1 and CDR2 (germline): SNHLY, FYNNEI. The CDR3 runs to 14 residues. Trimming took 5 bases from V and 4 from J, leaving 14 bases between them. CDR3 bases: TGTGCCAGCAGTCTCGATCAGGGGTGCTATGGCTACACCTTC. This codes for CASSLDQGCYGYTF.

The V gene is TRBV4-1, the J gene TRBJ1-2; no definite D call. V shed 1 base and J shed 0 bases, with 9 bases lying between them. Germline V CDR1 and CDR2: MGHRA, YSYEKL. There are 15 residues in the CDR3. The CDR3 is CASSQVPPANYGYTF. The CDR3 bases are TGCGCCAGCAGCCAAGTACCCCCAGCTAACTATGGCTACACCTTC.

The chain combines TRBV6-6 with TRBJ1-2, with a tentative D call TRBD1 (5 bases). This CDR3 comprises 14 residues. With 2 bases removed from V and 2 bases from J, the gap between germline ends came to 9 bases. Germline CDR1 is MNHNY and CDR2 is SVGAGI (reference sequence). The CDR3 sequence: CASSYRGPNYGYTF. The CDR3 nucleotides read TGTGCCAGCAGTTACAGGGGACCCAACTATGGCTACACCTTC.

V usage is TRBV6-9 and J usage is TRBJ1-2; D is perhaps TRBD1 (6 bases). The CDR3 totals 14 residues. V lost 3 bases and J lost 5, with 13 bases in between. CDR1 is MNHGY, CDR2 SVAAGI, per germline. The CDR3 here is CASSYRLTGYGYTF. For the CDR3, the DNA is TGTGCCAGCAGTTACAGGTTAACAGGGTATGGCTACACCTTC.

This clonotype appeared a few times. The J gene is TRBJ2-7, the V gene TRBV28, with 11 bases lining up with TRBD2. Germline V gene lookup returns CDR1 MDHEN and CDR2 SYDVKM. J was trimmed by 3 bases and V by 6 bases; bases with no gene match: 7. The CDR3 runs to 15 residues. CDR3 DNA: TGTGCCAGCAGCCGGACTAGCGGGCCGTTCTACGAGCAGTACTTC. This translates into CASSRTSGPFYEQYF. The full variable domain, rest sourced from reference TRBV28 and TRBJ2-7, is DVKVTQSSRYLVKRTGEKVFLECVQDMDHENMFWYRQDPGLGLRLIYFSYDVKMKEKGDIPEGYSVSREKKERFSLILESASTNQTSMYLCASSRTSGPFYEQYFGPGTRLTVT.

The chain combines TRBV7-9 with TRBJ2-1, with 7 bases fitting TRBD1. The CDR3 sequence is 13 residues long. With V trimmed by 11 bases and J by 6 bases, 10 bases remained unmatched. The germline CDR1 and CDR2 sequences are SEHNR and FQNEAQ (reference sequence). The CDR3: CAGRRDSGNEQFF. CDR3 DNA: TGTGCCGGCCGCCGGGACAGCGGCAATGAGCAGTTCTTC.

This rearrangement joins TRBV20-1 to TRBJ2-4; D might be TRBD2 (6 bases). The length of the CDR3 is 13 residues. Germline assignment: CDR1 DFQATT and CDR2 SNEGSKA (reference sequence). Trimming stripped 6 bases from V and 4 bases from J, with 13 bases between. CDR3: CSAQSGVKNIQYF. As DNA, the CDR3 is TGCAGTGCACAGTCGGGGGTTAAAAACATTCAGTACTTC.

Notes on this clonotype: A much larger clone lies one base from this, so it may be a read error. The chain employs TRBV27 and TRBJ1-1; D unresolved. V lost 3 bases to trimming and J lost 0 bases, with 14 bases between them. The CDR3 spans 16 residues. CDR1 and CDR2 from the germline V gene are MNHEY and SMNVEV (reference sequence). This chain's CDR3 is CASSFIYTRVNTEAFF. The CDR3 region has the DNA TGTGCCAGCAGTTTCATTTACACGAGGGTGAACACTGAAGCTTTCTTT.

The chain employs TRBV27 and TRBJ2-7, with 13 positions matching TRBD2. CDR1 and CDR2 (germline): MNHEY, SMNVEV (reference sequence). The CDR3 length is 14 residues. The J segment lost 4 bases and the V segment lost 4 bases, leaving 1 base of the junction unmatched. Here the CDR3 reads CASSWTSGSYEQYF. CDR3 bases: TGTGCCAGCAGTTGGACTAGCGGGAGTTACGAGCAGTACTTC.

This clonotype was recorded once. V usage is TRBV20-1 and J usage is TRBJ2-1, with D unresolved. This CDR3 contains 17 residues. Germline V gives CDR1 DFQATT, CDR2 SNEGSKA (reference sequence). The V end was cut by 6 bases, the J end by 0 bases, with 21 bases between. The CDR3 protein is CSALYHSNLSSYNEQFF. The CDR3, as DNA: TGCAGTGCCCTATATCACTCGAACCTGAGCTCCTACAATGAGCAGTTCTTC.

This clonotype was counted a few times. This rearrangement joins TRBV5-1 to TRBJ2-3; maybe TRBD2 (6 bases). V was trimmed by 0 bases and J by 6 bases, leaving 14 bases between them. The CDR3 length is 15 residues. CDR1 is SGHRS and CDR2 is YFSETQ in the germline V gene. Written as DNA, the CDR3 is TGCGCCAGCAGCTTGGTTAGCGGTCAAAAGGATACGCAGTATTTT. Encoded protein: CASSLVSGQKDTQYF. The full variable domain, in which reference TRBV5-1 and TRBJ2-3 provide the parts outside the CDR3, is KAGVTQTPRYLIKTRGQQVTLSCSPISGHRSVSWYQQTPGQGLQFLFEYFSETQRNKGNFPGRFSGRQFSNSRSEMNVSTLELGDSALYLCASSLVSGQKDTQYFGPGTRLTVL.

This clonotype was counted between two and nine times. The chain links TRBV7-2 to TRBJ2-7, with 9 bases lining up with TRBD2. The CDR3 consists of 16 residues. Per germline, CDR1 SGHTA and CDR2 FQGNSA. Trimming removed 0 bases from V and 2 bases from J; junction bases left unmatched: 5. CDR3 amino acids: CASSLARASGTYEQYF. The DNA of the CDR3 is TGTGCCAGCAGCTTAGCGCGGGCTAGCGGGACCTACGAGCAGTACTTC.

This clonotype was seen more than once but under ten times. The chain couples TRBV6-1 to TRBJ2-7, with 8 positions matching TRBD1. The CDR3 extends over 15 amino acids. The V gene's germline CDR1 is MNHNS and CDR2 SASEGT. V lost 7 bases and J lost 0; bases outside the gene matches: 8. CDR3 residues: CASKSTGVSSYEQYF. CDR3 sequence (DNA): TGTGCCAGCAAATCGACAGGGGTTAGCTCCTACGAGCAGTACTTC.

Ten or more counts support this clonotype. V usage is TRBV15 and J usage is TRBJ1-1, with 10 positions matching TRBD1. The ends lost 6 bases at V and 10 bases at J; junction bases unmatched: 11. Germline CDR1 reads LNHNV; CDR2 reads YYDKDF (reference sequence). CDR3 length: 14 amino acids. The CDR3 nucleotides read TGTGCCACCAGAGATTCGGGACAGGGGCATGTAGCTTTCTTT. The encoded protein is CATRDSGQGHVAFF.

Here the CDR3 reads CASRRLVNEQFF. CDR3 DNA: TGTGCCAGCAGGCGGTTAGTGAATGAGCAGTTCTTC. The V and J genes are TRBV6-1 and TRBJ2-1; D remains ambiguous. This CDR3 spans 12 amino acids. The V and J ends lost 6 bases and 7 bases respectively, with 10 bases between them. CDR1 is MNHNS, CDR2 SASEGT, per germline.

The sample holds many counts of this clonotype. The V call is TRBV19, the J call TRBJ1-1, with a tentative D call TRBD1 (5 bases). This CDR3 is built from 14 residues. Trimming cost V 3 bases and J 0 bases, with 8 bases left between them. Per germline, CDR1 LNHDA and CDR2 SQIVND (reference sequence). CDR3 coding DNA: TGTGCCAGTAGTATGGGACGATTGAACACTGAAGCTTTCTTT. Amino acid sequence: CASSMGRLNTEAFF.

This chain links TRBV4-1 with TRBJ2-7; 7 nucleotides line up with TRBD2. This CDR3 has 16 residues. Germline CDR1 is MGHRA and CDR2 is YSYEKL. Trimming cost V 2 bases and J 0 bases; bases outside gene matches: 7. The CDR3 sequence: CASSQFVGGSSYEQYF. The DNA of the CDR3 is TGCGCCAGCAGCCAATTTGTGGGAGGGAGCTCCTACGAGCAGTACTTC.

CDR3 sequence: CASSLSGTSGSYEQFF. CDR3 coding DNA: TGTGCCAGCAGTTTGTCCGGGACTAGCGGGAGCTATGAGCAGTTCTTC. This chain connects TRBV28 to TRBJ2-1; 14 bases map to TRBD2. The CDR3 is 16 residues long. Germline CDR1 is MDHEN and CDR2 is SYDVKM. Trimming took 3 bases from V and 8 from J; bases not matched to a gene: 6.